This T cell receptor (beta chain) was recovered during a study of regulatory T cells in long-lasting Graves disease. Time point meaning: newly diagnosed GD, antithyroid drugs for less than 3 months. The authors made the TCR library using RNA they extracted from PBMCs. iRepertoire HTBI primers and Arm-PCR of CDR3 regions built TCR beta libraries. In the authors' workflow: Identified segments across samples numbered under 80 TRBV and more than 12 TRBJ. One entry per CDR3 protein results from TCRdb running MiXCR on the multiplex PCR reads. These V and J calls rely on TCRdb rather than the paper's analysis. Of roughly 610,000 distinct CDR3 sequences in the sample, about 16% are singletons; the top ten hold 12%. Looked up from germline, CDR1 is SEHNR and CDR2 is FQNEAQ (reference sequence). CDR3 length: 14 residues. Trimming took 1 base from V and 4 from J; bases not matched to a gene: 1. Findings and caveats of the study: There were preferences for TRBV28, TRBJ1-2 and TRBJ2-5 in persistent disease. Public clonotype sharing was higher in persistent than newly diagnosed patients.

This clonotype appeared many times. Its matching antigen is unknown. The same specimen was also included in a second study, on T cells in Graves' hyperthyroidism and ophthalmopathy. That publication notes: The study excluded patients with uncontrolled infection, other autoimmune disease, pregnancy or lactation.

The origin of this receptor is a man aged 18 to 30 with Graves disease. The sequenced sample was peripheral blood mononuclear cells (PBMCs), obtained at new diagnosis, from a patient treated with antithyroid drugs. The chain is built from TRBV7-9 and TRBJ2-3, with 8 bases that match TRBD2. The CDR3 sequence: CASSLEGLADTQYF. The CDR3 coding sequence is TGTGCCAGCAGCTTAGAGGGACTAGCAGATACGCAGTATTTT.